This T cell receptor (beta chain) was observed in a study of radiotherapy plus CTLA-4 blockade in lung cancer. At the level of the study: Disease control reached less than 40%, with objective responses in about 19%. Findings and limits, study-wide: Response, reportedly, was best predicted by interferon-beta along with early blood T cell clone dynamics.

J lost 6 bases, V lost 7 bases, and 8 bases had no gene match. The CDR3 contains 14 residues. Germline V gene lookup returns CDR1 WSHSY and CDR2 SAAADI. Ipilimumab-mediated CTLA-4 blockade plus focal radiation was given to patients having chemo-refractory metastatic non-small-cell lung cancer. As regards this clone: Its antigen is undetermined.

Libraries were prepared by immunoSEQ multiplex PCR; TCRdb keeps only in-frame clonotypes and omits some of them. The data hold approximately 40,000 clones, with more than 70% observed a single time. The starting material was peripheral blood, obtained from a patient treated with radiotherapy plus ipilimumab. This rearrangement joins TRBV10-2 to TRBJ2-3, with 9 nucleotides matching TRBD2. The sequence came from a human donor with non-small cell lung cancer whose response to radiotherapy plus ipilimumab could not be evaluated. CDR3 nucleotide sequence: TGCGCCAGCAAGTTAGCGGGAGCCCCGGATACGCAGTATTTT. Encoded protein: CASKLAGAPDTQYF.